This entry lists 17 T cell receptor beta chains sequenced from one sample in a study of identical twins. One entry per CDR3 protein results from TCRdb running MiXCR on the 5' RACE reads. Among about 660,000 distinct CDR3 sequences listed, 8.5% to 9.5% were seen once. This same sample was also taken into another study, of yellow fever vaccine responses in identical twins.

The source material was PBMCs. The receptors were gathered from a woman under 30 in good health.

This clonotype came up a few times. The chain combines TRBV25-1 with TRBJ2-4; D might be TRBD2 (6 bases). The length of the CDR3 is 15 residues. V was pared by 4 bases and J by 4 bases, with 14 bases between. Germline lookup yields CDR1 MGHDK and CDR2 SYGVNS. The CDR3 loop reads CASSVRRDFKNIQYF. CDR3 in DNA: TGTGCCAGCAGTGTAAGAAGGGACTTTAAAAACATTCAGTACTTC.

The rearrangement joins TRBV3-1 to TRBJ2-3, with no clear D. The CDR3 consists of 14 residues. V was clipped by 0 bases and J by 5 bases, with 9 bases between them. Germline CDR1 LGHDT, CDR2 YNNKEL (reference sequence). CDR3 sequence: CASSQDPLGDTQYF. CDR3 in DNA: TGTGCCAGCAGCCAAGATCCCTTGGGAGATACGCAGTATTTT.

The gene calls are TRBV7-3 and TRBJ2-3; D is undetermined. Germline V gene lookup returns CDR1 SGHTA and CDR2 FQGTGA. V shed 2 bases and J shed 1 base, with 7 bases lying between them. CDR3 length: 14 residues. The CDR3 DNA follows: TGTGCCAGCAGCTTATTCCCTGGCACAGATACGCAGTATTTT. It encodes CASSLFPGTDTQYF.

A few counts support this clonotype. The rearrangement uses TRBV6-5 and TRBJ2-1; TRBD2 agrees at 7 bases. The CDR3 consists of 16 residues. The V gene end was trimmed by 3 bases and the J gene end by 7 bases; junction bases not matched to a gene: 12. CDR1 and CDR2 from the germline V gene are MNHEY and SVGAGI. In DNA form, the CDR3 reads TGTGCCAGCAGTTATACCGTGTTGGGGGGGATGAATGAGCAGTTCTTC. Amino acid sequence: CASSYTVLGGMNEQFF.

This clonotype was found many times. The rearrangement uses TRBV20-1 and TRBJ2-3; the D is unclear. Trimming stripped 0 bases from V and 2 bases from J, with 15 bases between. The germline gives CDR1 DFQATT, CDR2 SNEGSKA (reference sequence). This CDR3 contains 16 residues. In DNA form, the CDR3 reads TGCAGTGCTAGAGATGGCAGGTTCACCGCCACAGATACGCAGTATTTT. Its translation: CSARDGRFTATDTQYF.

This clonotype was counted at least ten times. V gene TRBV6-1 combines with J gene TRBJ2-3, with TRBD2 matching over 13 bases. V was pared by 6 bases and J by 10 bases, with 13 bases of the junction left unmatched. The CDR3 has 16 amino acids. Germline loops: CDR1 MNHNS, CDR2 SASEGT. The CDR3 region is CASSDGLAGAETAQYF. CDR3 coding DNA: TGTGCCAGCAGCGACGGACTAGCGGGAGCCGAAACGGCGCAGTATTTT.

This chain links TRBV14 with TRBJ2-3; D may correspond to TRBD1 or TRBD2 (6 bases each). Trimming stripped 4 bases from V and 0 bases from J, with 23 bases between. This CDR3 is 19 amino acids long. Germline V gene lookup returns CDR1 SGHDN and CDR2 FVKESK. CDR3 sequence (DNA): TGTGCCAGCAGCCCTCGCCCGGAGGGACAAAGCCCTAGCACAGATACGCAGTATTTT. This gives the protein CASSPRPEGQSPSTDTQYF.

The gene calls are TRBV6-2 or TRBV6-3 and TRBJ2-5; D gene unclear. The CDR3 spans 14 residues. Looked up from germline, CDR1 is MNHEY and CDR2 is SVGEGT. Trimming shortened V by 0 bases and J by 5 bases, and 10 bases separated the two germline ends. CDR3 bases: TGTGCCAGCAGTTACTCATTCAGCCTGGAGACCCAGTACTTC. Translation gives CASSYSFSLETQYF.

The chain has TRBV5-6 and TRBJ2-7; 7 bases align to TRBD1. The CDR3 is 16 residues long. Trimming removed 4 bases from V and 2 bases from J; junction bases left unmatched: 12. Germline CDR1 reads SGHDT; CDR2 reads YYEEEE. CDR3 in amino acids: CASSPDTGANTYEQYF. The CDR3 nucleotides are TGTGCCAGCAGCCCAGACACAGGGGCTAATACCTACGAGCAGTACTTC.

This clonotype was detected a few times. CDR3 sequence (DNA): TGTGCCAGCAGCCTCGGGACAGGGTTTGCTAACTATGGCTACACCTTC. Encoded protein: CASSLGTGFANYGYTF. The chain links TRBV7-2 to TRBJ1-2, with 9 positions matching TRBD1. The CDR3 runs to 16 residues. The J segment lost 0 bases and the V segment lost 5 bases, leaving 7 bases of the junction unmatched. CDR1 is SGHTA and CDR2 is FQGNSA in the germline V gene. The full variable domain, in which reference TRBV7-2 and TRBJ1-2 provide the parts outside the CDR3, is GAGVSQSPSNKVTEKGKDVELRCDPISGHTALYWYRQSLGQGLEFLIYFQGNSAPDKSGLPSDRFSAERTGGSVSTLTIQRTQQEDSAVYLCASSLGTGFANYGYTFGSGTRLTVV.

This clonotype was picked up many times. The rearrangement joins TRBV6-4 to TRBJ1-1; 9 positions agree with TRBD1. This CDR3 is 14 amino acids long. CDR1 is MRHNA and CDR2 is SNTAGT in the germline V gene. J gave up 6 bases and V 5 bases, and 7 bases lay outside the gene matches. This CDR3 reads CASSSDRGAAEAFF. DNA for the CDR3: TGTGCCAGCAGTTCTGACAGGGGGGCTGCTGAAGCTTTCTTT.

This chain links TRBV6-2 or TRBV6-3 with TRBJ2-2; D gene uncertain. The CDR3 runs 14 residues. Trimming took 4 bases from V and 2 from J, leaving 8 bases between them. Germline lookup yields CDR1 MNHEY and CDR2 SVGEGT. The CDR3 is CASSSRFNTGELFF. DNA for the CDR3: TGTGCCAGCAGTTCCCGATTTAACACCGGGGAGCTGTTTTTT.

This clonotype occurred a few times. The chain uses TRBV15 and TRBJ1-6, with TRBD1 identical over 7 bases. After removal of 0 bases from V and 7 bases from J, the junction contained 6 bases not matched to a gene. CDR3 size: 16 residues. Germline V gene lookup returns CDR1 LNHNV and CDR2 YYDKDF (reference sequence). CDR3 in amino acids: CATSRDRSGGNSPLHF. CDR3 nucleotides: TGTGCCACCAGCAGAGATAGGTCAGGGGGGAATTCACCCCTCCACTTT.

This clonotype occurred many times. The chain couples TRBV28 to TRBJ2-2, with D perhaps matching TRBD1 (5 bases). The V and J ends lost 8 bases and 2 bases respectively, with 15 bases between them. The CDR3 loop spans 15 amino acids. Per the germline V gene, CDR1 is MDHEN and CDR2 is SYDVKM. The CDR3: CASLATTGNTGELFF. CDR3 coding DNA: TGTGCCAGCCTGGCTACCACAGGAAACACCGGGGAGCTGTTTTTT.

This CDR3 is CASSPPGRPGNEQFF. Written as DNA, the CDR3 is TGTGCCAGCAGCCCCCCGGGACGGCCTGGAAATGAGCAGTTCTTC. The chain links TRBV11-1 to TRBJ2-1; D tentatively reads TRBD1 or TRBD2 (5 bases each). V was shortened by 5 bases and J by 7 bases, with 18 bases between the two germline ends. The germline gives CDR1 SGHAT, CDR2 FQDESV (reference sequence). This CDR3 spans 15 amino acids.

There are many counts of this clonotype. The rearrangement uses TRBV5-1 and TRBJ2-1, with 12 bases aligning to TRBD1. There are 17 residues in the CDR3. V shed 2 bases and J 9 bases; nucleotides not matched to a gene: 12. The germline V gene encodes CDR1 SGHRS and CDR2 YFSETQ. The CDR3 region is CASSLRPGTGGRSEQFF. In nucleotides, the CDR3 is TGCGCCAGCAGCTTAAGACCCGGGACAGGGGGCCGAAGTGAGCAGTTCTTC. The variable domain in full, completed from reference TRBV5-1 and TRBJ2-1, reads KAGVTQTPRYLIKTRGQQVTLSCSPISGHRSVSWYQQTPGQGLQFLFEYFSETQRNKGNFPGRFSGRQFSNSRSEMNVSTLELGDSALYLCASSLRPGTGGRSEQFFGPGTRLTVL.

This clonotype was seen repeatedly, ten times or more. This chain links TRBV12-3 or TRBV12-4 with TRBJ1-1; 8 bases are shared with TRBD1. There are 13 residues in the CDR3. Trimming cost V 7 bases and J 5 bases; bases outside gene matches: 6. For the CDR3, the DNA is TGTGCCAGCACCTCAGGACAGGGAACTGAAGCTTTCTTT. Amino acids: CASTSGQGTEAFF.